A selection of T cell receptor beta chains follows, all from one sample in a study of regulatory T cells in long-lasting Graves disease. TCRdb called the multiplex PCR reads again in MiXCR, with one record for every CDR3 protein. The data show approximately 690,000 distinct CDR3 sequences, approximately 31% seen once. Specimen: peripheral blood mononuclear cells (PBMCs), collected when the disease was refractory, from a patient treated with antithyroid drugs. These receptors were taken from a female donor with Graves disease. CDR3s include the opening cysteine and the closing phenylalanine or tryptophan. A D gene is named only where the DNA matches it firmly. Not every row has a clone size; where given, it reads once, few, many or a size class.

CDR3 protein: CSAGGLNSYNEQFF; CDR3 DNA: TGCAGTGCGGGCGGACTGAATTCCTACAATGAGCAGTTCTTC; D gene: .; V gene: TRBV20-1; clone size: .; J gene: TRBJ2-1
CDR3 protein: CASSETAGVYEQYF; CDR3 DNA: TGTGCCAGCAGTGAAACCGCGGGAGTGTACGAGCAGTACTTC; D gene: TRBD2; V gene: TRBV6-1; clone size: few; J gene: TRBJ2-7
CDR3 protein: CASSYSGQGQTEAFF; CDR3 DNA: TGCGCCAGCAGCTACTCCGGACAGGGACAGACTGAAGCTTTCTTT; D gene: TRBD1; V gene: TRBV5-1; clone size: .; J gene: TRBJ1-1
CDR3 protein: CASSEAWGTAGNTIYF; CDR3 DNA: TGTGCCAGCAGTGAAGCGTGGGGGACAGCTGGAAACACCATATATTTT; D gene: TRBD1; V gene: TRBV6-1; clone size: few; J gene: TRBJ1-3
CDR3 protein: CSAREEERGNSPLHF; CDR3 DNA: TGCAGTGCTAGAGAGGAGGAGAGAGGAAATTCACCCCTCCACTTT; D gene: .; V gene: TRBV20-1; clone size: .; J gene: TRBJ1-6
CDR3 protein: CASSQRDRATEAFF; CDR3 DNA: TGTGCCAGCAGCCAACGGGACAGGGCCACTGAAGCTTTCTTT; D gene: TRBD1; V gene: TRBV3-1; clone size: few; J gene: TRBJ1-1
CDR3 protein: CASSLDFLLAGGETQYF; CDR3 DNA: TGTGCCAGCAGCTTAGATTTCCTATTAGCGGGAGGAGAGACCCAGTACTTC; D gene: TRBD2; V gene: TRBV11-2; clone size: few; J gene: TRBJ2-5
CDR3 protein: CASAHDRVANEKLFF; CDR3 DNA: TGTGCCAGCGCTCACGACAGGGTTGCTAATGAAAAACTGTTTTTT; D gene: TRBD1; V gene: TRBV6-1; clone size: .; J gene: TRBJ1-4
CDR3 protein: CSARDPSGRGETQYF; CDR3 DNA: TGCAGTGCTAGAGATCCTAGCGGGAGGGGAGAGACCCAGTACTTC; D gene: TRBD2; V gene: TRBV20-1; clone size: .; J gene: TRBJ2-5
CDR3 protein: CASSLESYGETQYF; CDR3 DNA: TGTGCCAGCAGCCTAGAGTCCTATGGGGAGACCCAGTACTTC; D gene: .; V gene: TRBV11-2; clone size: few; J gene: TRBJ2-5
CDR3 protein: CASSSWQGGTEAFF; CDR3 DNA: TGTGCCAGCAGCTCCTGGCAGGGGGGCACTGAAGCTTTCTTT; D gene: TRBD1; V gene: TRBV11-2; clone size: many; J gene: TRBJ1-1
CDR3 protein: CASSLALGTGSTEAFF; CDR3 DNA: TGCGCCAGCAGCTTGGCTCTAGGTACGGGTTCGACTGAAGCTTTCTTT; D gene: .; V gene: TRBV5-1; clone size: .; J gene: TRBJ1-1